One and the same sample provided the 21 T cell receptor beta chains below, sequenced in a study of human T cells and chemical hapten exposure. Time point meaning: patch test 3, about 24 weeks after DPC sensitization. As for treatment: therapeutic diphenylcyclopropenone sensitization with weekly scalp DPC. TCRdb itself ran the RACE reads through MiXCR, one entry per CDR3 protein. The top ten clones hold 5.7% of a sample with tens of thousands of distinct CDR3 sequences, 10% to 15% of them seen once. This sample comprised whole blood, obtained in connection with sensitization to the hapten diphenylcyclopropenone (DPC). These receptors were obtained from a woman aged 45-65 years with alopecia areata. Some clones in this sample may be carry-over from other donors' samples.

A few counts support this clonotype. J is TRBJ1-1 and V is TRBV2; no reliable D call. From germline, CDR1 is SNHLY and CDR2 FYNNEI. The CDR3 spans 15 residues. V dropped 2 bases and J dropped 1 base, with 11 bases sitting between them. CDR3 sequence reads: CASSESGEANTEAFF. CDR3 sequence (DNA): TGTGCCAGCAGTGAATCAGGTGAGGCGAACACTGAAGCTTTCTTT.

The V gene is TRBV18, the J gene TRBJ2-7; 10 positions agree with TRBD1. Unmatched junction bases numbered 5, after V lost 3 bases and J lost 6 bases. Germline V CDR1 and CDR2: KGHSH, LQKENI. CDR3 length: 14 residues. The CDR3 bases are TGTGCCAGCTCACCTGGGACAGGGGTCTCCGAGCAGTACTTC. This gives the protein CASSPGTGVSEQYF.

In this sample, this clonotype turned up many times. CDR3 region: CSVRMNTEAFF. The CDR3 DNA follows: TGCAGCGTTCGCATGAACACTGAAGCTTTCTTT. The V call is TRBV29-1, the J call TRBJ1-1; unclear D gene. The CDR3 extends over 11 amino acids. Germline loops: CDR1 SQVTM, CDR2 ANQGSEA. V lost 5 bases to trimming and J lost 0 bases, with 4 bases between them.

The CDR3 DNA sequence: TGCAGTGCTAGAGCTCTGGGGGGCCAGACAGATACGCAGTATTTT. Translating it yields CSARALGGQTDTQYF. The chain links TRBV20-1 to TRBJ2-3; D tentatively reads TRBD1 or TRBD2 (6 bases each). V dropped 1 base and J dropped 3 bases, with 14 bases sitting between them. Looked up from germline, CDR1 is DFQATT and CDR2 is SNEGSKA (reference sequence). This CDR3 contains 15 residues.

The chain uses TRBV20-1 and TRBJ1-4; no clear D. CDR1 is DFQATT and CDR2 is SNEGSKA in the germline V gene (reference sequence). Trimming cost V 1 base and J 8 bases, with 14 bases left between them. This CDR3 is 14 amino acids long. The CDR3, as DNA: TGCAGTGCTAGAGGGTCGCCGGCCGGAGAAAAACTGTTTTTT. This sequence encodes CSARGSPAGEKLFF.

This clonotype was recorded many times. This chain uses TRBV19 with TRBJ2-1, with 7 positions matching TRBD2. Germline lookup yields CDR1 LNHDA and CDR2 SQIVND (reference sequence). Trimming removed 3 bases from V and 1 base from J; junction bases left unmatched: 9. This CDR3 is 17 amino acids long. The CDR3 region has the DNA TGTGCCAGTAGTATCCGACTAGCAACGGGGTCCTACAATGAGCAGTTCTTC. The encoded protein is CASSIRLATGSYNEQFF.

This sequence joins TRBV12-3 or TRBV12-4 and TRBJ2-1, with TRBD2 matching over 7 bases. Trimming took 8 bases from V and 12 from J; bases not matched to a gene: 7. The CDR3 covers 11 residues. The CDR3, as DNA: TGTGCCAGCTCTGTTTGGGGGGGGCAGTTCTTC. It is translated as CASSVWGGQFF.

The genes are TRBV5-6 and TRBJ1-1; D might be TRBD1 (5 bases). CDR3 size: 16 residues. Trimming shortened V by 5 bases and J by 4 bases, and 21 bases separated the two germline ends. The V gene's germline CDR1 is SGHDT and CDR2 YYEEEE. Here the CDR3 reads CASSSGPTYEGTEAFF. The CDR3 DNA sequence: TGTGCCAGCAGTTCGGGACCGACCTATGAAGGCACTGAAGCTTTCTTT.

The genes are TRBV29-1 and TRBJ2-4; 7 positions agree with TRBD1. The CDR3 totals 13 residues. Germline lookup yields CDR1 SQVTM and CDR2 ANQGSEA. The ends lost 1 base at V and 6 bases at J; junction bases unmatched: 3. The DNA of the CDR3 is TGCAGCGTTGAAGCGAACAGGGGAAACATTCAGTACTTC. Translation: CSVEANRGNIQYF.

This clonotype was counted a few times. CDR3 in amino acids: CSVAPGTMNTGELFF. The CDR3 bases are TGCAGCGTCGCCCCCGGGACAATGAACACCGGGGAGCTGTTTTTT. The rearrangement links TRBV29-1 to TRBJ2-2; D perhaps matches TRBD1 (6 bases). Germline V gene sequence: CDR1 SQVTM, CDR2 ANQGSEA. The CDR3 totals 15 residues. The germline V and J ends were trimmed by 6 bases and 1 base, with 15 bases remaining between them.

This clonotype was recorded at least ten times. The chain joins TRBV27 to TRBJ2-3; TRBD2 agrees at 8 bases. The germline gives CDR1 MNHEY, CDR2 SMNVEV (reference sequence). The junction had 6 bases not matched to a gene; V was cut back by 5 bases and J by 2 bases. This CDR3 spans 15 amino acids. The CDR3 sequence: CASSLLADYTDTQYF. Written as DNA, the CDR3 is TGTGCCAGCAGTCTACTAGCGGACTACACAGATACGCAGTATTTT.

There are a few counts of this clonotype. The CDR3 DNA reads TGCAGCGTTGGTCAATCAAATGGGCCCCAGCATTTT. Its translation: CSVGQSNGPQHF. The chain recombines TRBV29-1 with TRBJ1-5; D is uncertain. Between the trimmed V and J ends, which lost 4 bases and 9 bases, there was a span of 13 bases. This CDR3 is built from 12 residues. Per germline, CDR1 SQVTM and CDR2 ANQGSEA.

This clonotype was found many times. This chain uses TRBV2 with TRBJ2-2; 10 nucleotides match TRBD2. The CDR3 is 16 residues long. V lost 4 bases to trimming and J lost 2 bases; unmatched junction nucleotides: 4. Germline-derived CDR1 and CDR2 are SNHLY and FYNNEI. Here the CDR3 reads CASSVLAGVNTGELFF. CDR3 DNA sequence: TGTGCCAGCAGTGTCCTAGCGGGAGTTAACACCGGGGAGCTGTTTTTT.

This chain connects TRBV6-6 to TRBJ1-5, with TRBD1 matching 9 bases. The CDR3 runs 14 residues. Germline V gene data show CDR1 as MNHNY and CDR2 as SVGAGI (reference sequence). V lost 5 bases and J lost 4; bases outside the gene matches: 3. The CDR3 bases are TGTGCCAGCAGTAAGGACAGGGGAAATCAGCCCCAGCATTTT. It yields the protein CASSKDRGNQPQHF.

This clonotype showed up many times. The chain couples TRBV20-1 to TRBJ2-3; D may match TRBD1 or TRBD2 (5 bases each). The CDR3 loop spans 11 amino acids. Trimming shortened V by 3 bases and J by 6 bases, and 7 bases separated the two germline ends. From germline, CDR1 is DFQATT and CDR2 SNEGSKA (reference sequence). In DNA form, the CDR3 reads TGCAGTGCTAGGGGGACGGATACGCAGTATTTT. Amino acids: CSARGTDTQYF.

The rearrangement links TRBV20-1 to TRBJ2-3; 12 nucleotides align to TRBD2. The J segment lost 4 bases and the V segment lost 5 bases, leaving 7 bases of the junction unmatched. This CDR3 contains 15 residues. Germline values: CDR1 DFQATT, CDR2 SNEGSKA (reference sequence). The CDR3 nucleotides read TGCAGTGCTGTACGACTAGCGGGAGACGCAGATACGCAGTATTTT. Translation gives CSAVRLAGDADTQYF.

This clonotype occurred many times. The gene calls are TRBV20-1 and TRBJ1-2; D is ambiguous. Germline V gene sequence: CDR1 DFQATT, CDR2 SNEGSKA (reference sequence). Trimming cost V 1 base and J 5 bases, with 11 bases left between them. This CDR3 spans 13 amino acids. CDR3 loop: CSARGGQAYGYTF. The DNA for the CDR3 is TGCAGTGCTAGAGGCGGGCAGGCATATGGCTACACCTTC.

This clonotype was detected a few times. CDR3 nucleotides: TGTGCCAGCAGATCGTCTGACAGGGATGGTGGCAATCAGCCCCAGCATTTT. It encodes CASRSSDRDGGNQPQHF. This chain connects TRBV6-6 to TRBJ1-5; 7 bases are a match to TRBD1. This CDR3 is built from 17 residues. J gave up 2 bases and V 6 bases, and 13 bases lay outside the gene matches. Germline CDR1 and CDR2: MNHNY and SVGAGI (reference sequence).

This CDR3 reads CASSPLAGGTQYF. As DNA, the CDR3 is TGTGCCAGCAGCCCTTTAGCGGGAGGGACCCAGTACTTC. The rearrangement joins TRBV3-1 to TRBJ2-5; 10 bases align to TRBD2. Losses at the gene ends were 4 bases for V and 7 bases for J; bases not matched to a gene: 3. This CDR3 spans 13 amino acids. Germline values: CDR1 LGHDT, CDR2 YNNKEL (reference sequence).

This clonotype was detected a few times. The chain combines TRBV10-2 with TRBJ2-7; no reliable D call. Trimming pared 3 bases from V and 3 bases from J, leaving 9 bases between. This CDR3 contains 13 residues. CDR1 WSHSY and CDR2 SAAADI come from the germline V gene. CDR3 in amino acids: CASSELVYYEQYF. The CDR3 nucleotides read TGCGCCAGCAGTGAATTAGTTTACTACGAGCAGTACTTC.

At least ten counts were recorded for this clonotype. The chain recombines TRBV6-1 with TRBJ2-3; D tentatively fits TRBD1 or TRBD2 (5 bases each). Germline V gives CDR1 MNHNS, CDR2 SASEGT. The CDR3 is 18 residues long. Trimming took off 0 bases at V and 1 base at J, with 17 bases between the two ends. CDR3 loop: CASSEAYGVGRRTDTQYF. The DNA of the CDR3 is TGTGCCAGCAGTGAAGCGTACGGGGTGGGACGGCGCACAGATACGCAGTATTTT.